This TCR beta chain was retrieved from a study of blood T cell repertoires in COVID-19. The wider study: T cells, B-cell-depleted T cells, or PBMCs supplied cDNA or gDNA.

Profiled with immunoSEQ multiplex PCR; TCRdb holds only in-frame clones, not every one. The sample shows about 98,000 clones, around 82% of them seen only once. The CDR3 is made up of 14 amino acids. CDR1 and CDR2 from the germline V gene are LNHDA and SQIVND (reference sequence). V dropped 1 base and J dropped 3; count of bases not matched to a gene: 1. Material: peripheral blood. The chain carries TRBV19 and TRBJ2-3; the match to TRBD2 covers 7 bases. The receptor comes from a man in his 70s with active or convalescent COVID-19. The chain's CDR3 is CASSIASGTDTQYF. CDR3 sequence (DNA): TGTGCCAGTAGTATAGCTAGCGGAACAGATACGCAGTATTTT.